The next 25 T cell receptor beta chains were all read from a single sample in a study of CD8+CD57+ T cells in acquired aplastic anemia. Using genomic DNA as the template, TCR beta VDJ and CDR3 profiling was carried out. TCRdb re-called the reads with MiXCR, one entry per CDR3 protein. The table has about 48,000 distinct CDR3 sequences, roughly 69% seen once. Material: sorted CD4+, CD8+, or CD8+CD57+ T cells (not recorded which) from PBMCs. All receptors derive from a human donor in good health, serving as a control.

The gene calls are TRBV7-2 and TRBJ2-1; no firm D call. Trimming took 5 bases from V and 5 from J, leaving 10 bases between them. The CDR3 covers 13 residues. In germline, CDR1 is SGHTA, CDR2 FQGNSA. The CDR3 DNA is TGTGCCAGCAGCCGACCGGGCCACAATGAGCAGTTCTTC. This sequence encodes CASSRPGHNEQFF.

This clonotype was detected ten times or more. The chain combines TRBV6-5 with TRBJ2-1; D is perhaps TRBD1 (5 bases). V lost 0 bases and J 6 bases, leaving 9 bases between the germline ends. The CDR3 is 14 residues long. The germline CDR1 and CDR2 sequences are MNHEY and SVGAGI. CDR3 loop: CASSYSSRVNEQFF. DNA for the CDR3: TGTGCCAGCAGTTACTCGTCCAGGGTCAATGAGCAGTTCTTC.

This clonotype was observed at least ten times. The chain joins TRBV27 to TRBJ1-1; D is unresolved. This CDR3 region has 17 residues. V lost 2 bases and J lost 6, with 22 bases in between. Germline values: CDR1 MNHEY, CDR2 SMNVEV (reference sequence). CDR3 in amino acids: CASSLLSDSPSIAEAFF. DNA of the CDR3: TGTGCCAGCAGTTTACTTTCCGACTCCCCGTCTATCGCTGAAGCTTTCTTT.

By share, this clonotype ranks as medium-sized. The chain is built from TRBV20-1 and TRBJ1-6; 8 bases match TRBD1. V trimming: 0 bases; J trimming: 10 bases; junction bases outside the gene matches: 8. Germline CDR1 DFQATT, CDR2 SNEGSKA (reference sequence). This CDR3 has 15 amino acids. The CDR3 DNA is TGCAGTGCTAGAGAGGCGACAGGGGAATGGTCACCCCTCCACTTT. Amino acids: CSAREATGEWSPLHF.

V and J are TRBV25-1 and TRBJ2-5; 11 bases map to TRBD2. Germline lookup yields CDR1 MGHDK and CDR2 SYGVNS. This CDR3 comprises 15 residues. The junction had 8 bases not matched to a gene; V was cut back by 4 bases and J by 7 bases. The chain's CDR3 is CASSGSGGASRTQYF. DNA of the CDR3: TGTGCCAGCAGTGGTAGCGGGGGGGCGTCGCGGACCCAGTACTTC.

The CDR3 DNA reads as TGTGCCAGCAGCCGCGGCTGGGACAGGGAGCTCTTCGGTGGCTACACCTTC. It yields the protein CASSRGWDRELFGGYTF. The V and J genes are TRBV7-9 and TRBJ1-2, with 9 positions matching TRBD1. Germline lookup yields CDR1 SEHNR and CDR2 FQNEAQ (reference sequence). With V trimmed by 5 bases and J by 7 bases, 17 bases remained unmatched. The CDR3 extends over 17 amino acids. The whole variable domain, filled in from reference TRBV7-9 and TRBJ1-2, reads DTGVSQNPRHKITKRGQNVTFRCDPISEHNRLYWYRQTLGQGPEFLTYFQNEAQLEKSRLLSDRFSAERPKGSFSTLEIQRTEQGDSAMYLCASSRGWDRELFGGYTFGSGTRLTVV.

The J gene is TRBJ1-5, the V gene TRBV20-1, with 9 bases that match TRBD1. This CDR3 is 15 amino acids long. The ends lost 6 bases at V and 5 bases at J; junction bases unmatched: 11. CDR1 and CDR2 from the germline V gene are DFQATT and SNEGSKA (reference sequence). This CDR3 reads CSATPRDRDHQPQHF. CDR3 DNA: TGCAGTGCCACCCCCCGGGACAGGGATCATCAGCCCCAGCATTTT.

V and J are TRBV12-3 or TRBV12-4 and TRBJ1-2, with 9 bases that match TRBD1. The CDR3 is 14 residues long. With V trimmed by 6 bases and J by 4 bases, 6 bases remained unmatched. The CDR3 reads CASSRDRDTYGYTF. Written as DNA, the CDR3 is TGTGCCAGCAGCCGGGACAGGGATACCTATGGCTACACCTTC.

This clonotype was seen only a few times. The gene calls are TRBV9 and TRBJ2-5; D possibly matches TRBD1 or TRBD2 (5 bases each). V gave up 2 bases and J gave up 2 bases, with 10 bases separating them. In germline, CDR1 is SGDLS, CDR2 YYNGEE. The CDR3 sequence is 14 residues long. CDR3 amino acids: CASSVGTAQETQYF. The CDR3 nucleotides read TGTGCCAGCAGCGTTGGGACGGCACAAGAGACCCAGTACTTC.

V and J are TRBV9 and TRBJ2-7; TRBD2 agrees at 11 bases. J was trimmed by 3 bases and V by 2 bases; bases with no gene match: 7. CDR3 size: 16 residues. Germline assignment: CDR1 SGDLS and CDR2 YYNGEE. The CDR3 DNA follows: TGTGCCAGCAGCGTGGAAGGGACTAGCGGCGGCTACGAGCAGTACTTC. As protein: CASSVEGTSGGYEQYF.

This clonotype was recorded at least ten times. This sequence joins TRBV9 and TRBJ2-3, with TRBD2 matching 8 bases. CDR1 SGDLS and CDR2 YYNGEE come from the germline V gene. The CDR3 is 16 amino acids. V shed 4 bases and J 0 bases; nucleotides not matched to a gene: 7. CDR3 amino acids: CASSQGLDSSTDTQYF. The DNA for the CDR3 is TGTGCCAGCAGCCAGGGACTAGACTCTAGCACAGATACGCAGTATTTT.

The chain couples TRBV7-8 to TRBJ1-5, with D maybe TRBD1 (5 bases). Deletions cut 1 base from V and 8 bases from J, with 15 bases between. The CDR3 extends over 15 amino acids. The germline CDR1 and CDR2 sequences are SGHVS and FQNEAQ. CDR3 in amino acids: CASSLVWGGREPQHF. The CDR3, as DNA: TGTGCCAGCAGCTTAGTCTGGGGGGGTAGAGAGCCCCAGCATTTT.

CDR3 region: CASSLVTGNYGYTF. The CDR3 coding sequence is TGTGCCAGCAGCTTAGTTACGGGAAACTATGGCTACACCTTC. V usage is TRBV7-9 and J usage is TRBJ1-2; D ambiguous. CDR3 size: 14 residues. V gave up 1 base and J gave up 2 bases, with 8 bases separating them. From germline, CDR1 is SEHNR and CDR2 FQNEAQ (reference sequence).

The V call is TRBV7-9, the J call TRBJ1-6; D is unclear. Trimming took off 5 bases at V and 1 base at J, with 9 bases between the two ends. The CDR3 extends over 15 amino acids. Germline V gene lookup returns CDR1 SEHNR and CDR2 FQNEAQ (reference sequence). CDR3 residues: CASSHSESYNSPLHF. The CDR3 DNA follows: TGTGCCAGCAGCCACTCAGAGTCCTATAATTCACCCCTCCACTTT.

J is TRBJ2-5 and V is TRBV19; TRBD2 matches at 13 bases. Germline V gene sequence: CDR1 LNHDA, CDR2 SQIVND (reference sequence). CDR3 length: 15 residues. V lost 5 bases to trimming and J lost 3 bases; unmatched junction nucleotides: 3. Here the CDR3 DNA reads TGTGCCAGTAGTCCTGGACTAGCGGGGGAAGAGACCCAGTACTTC. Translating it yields CASSPGLAGEETQYF.

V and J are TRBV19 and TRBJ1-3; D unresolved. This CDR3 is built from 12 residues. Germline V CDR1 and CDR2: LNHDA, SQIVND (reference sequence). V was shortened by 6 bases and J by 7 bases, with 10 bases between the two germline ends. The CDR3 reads CASRTVGNTIYF. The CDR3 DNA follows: TGTGCCAGTAGGACGGTGGGGAACACCATATATTTT.

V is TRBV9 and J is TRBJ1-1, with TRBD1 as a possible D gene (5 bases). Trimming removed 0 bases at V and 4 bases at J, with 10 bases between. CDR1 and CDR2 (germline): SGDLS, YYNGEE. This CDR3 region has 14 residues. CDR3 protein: CASSVVGVGTEAFF. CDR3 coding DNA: TGTGCCAGCAGCGTAGTGGGGGTGGGCACTGAAGCTTTCTTT.

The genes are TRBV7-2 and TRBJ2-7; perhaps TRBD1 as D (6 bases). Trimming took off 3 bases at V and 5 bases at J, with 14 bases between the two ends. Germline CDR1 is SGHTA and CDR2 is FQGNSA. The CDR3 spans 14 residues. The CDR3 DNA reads TGTGCCAGCAGCTTTGGCAGGGGTGGAGACGAGCAGTACTTC. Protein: CASSFGRGGDEQYF. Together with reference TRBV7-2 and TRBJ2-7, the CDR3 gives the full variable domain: GAGVSQSPSNKVTEKGKDVELRCDPISGHTALYWYRQSLGQGLEFLIYFQGNSAPDKSGLPSDRFSAERTGGSVSTLTIQRTQQEDSAVYLCASSFGRGGDEQYFGPGTRLTVT.

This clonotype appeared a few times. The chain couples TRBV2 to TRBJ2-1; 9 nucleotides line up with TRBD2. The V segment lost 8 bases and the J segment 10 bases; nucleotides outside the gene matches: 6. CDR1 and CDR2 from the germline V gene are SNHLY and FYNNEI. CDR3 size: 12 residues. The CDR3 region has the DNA TGTGCCAGCGTTAGCGGGGGACGCGAGCAGTTCTTC. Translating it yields CASVSGGREQFF.

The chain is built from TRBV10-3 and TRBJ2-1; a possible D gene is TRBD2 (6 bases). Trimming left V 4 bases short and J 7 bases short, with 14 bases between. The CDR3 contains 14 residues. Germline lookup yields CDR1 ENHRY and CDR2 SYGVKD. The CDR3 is CAISGPGGLNEQFF. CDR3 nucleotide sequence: TGTGCCATCAGTGGTCCCGGGGGTTTAAATGAGCAGTTCTTC.

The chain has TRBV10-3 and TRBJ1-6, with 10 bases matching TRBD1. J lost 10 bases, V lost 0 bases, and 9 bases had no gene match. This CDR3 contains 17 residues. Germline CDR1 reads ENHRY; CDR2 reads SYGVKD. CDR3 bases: TGTGCCATCAGTGAGTCTGGGAGGACAGGGGGGGTCTCACCCCTCCACTTT. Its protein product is CAISESGRTGGVSPLHF.

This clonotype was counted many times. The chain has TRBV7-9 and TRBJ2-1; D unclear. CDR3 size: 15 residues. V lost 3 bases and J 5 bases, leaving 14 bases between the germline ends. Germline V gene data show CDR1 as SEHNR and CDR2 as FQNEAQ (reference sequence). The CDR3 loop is CASSFPWELNNEQFF. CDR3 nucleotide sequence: TGTGCCAGCAGCTTTCCCTGGGAACTGAACAATGAGCAGTTCTTC.

CDR3: CSVEDGSYYGYTF. In nucleotides, the CDR3 is TGCAGCGTTGAAGATGGTAGTTATTATGGCTACACCTTC. The chain is built from TRBV29-1 and TRBJ1-2; the D is unclear. The germline V gene has CDR1 SQVTM and CDR2 ANQGSEA. V lost 0 bases and J lost 5, with 10 bases in between. The CDR3 length is 13 residues. Full variable domain (rest looked up from reference TRBV29-1 and TRBJ1-2): SAVISQKPSRDICQRGTSLTIQCQVDSQVTMMFWYRQQPGQSLTLIATANQGSEATYESGFVIDKFPISRPNLTFSTLTVSNMSPEDSSIYLCSVEDGSYYGYTFGSGTRLTVV.

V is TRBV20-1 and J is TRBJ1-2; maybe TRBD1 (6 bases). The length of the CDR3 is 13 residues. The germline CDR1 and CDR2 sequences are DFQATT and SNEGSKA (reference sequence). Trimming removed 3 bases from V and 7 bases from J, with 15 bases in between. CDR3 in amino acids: CSASSTGTGGYTF. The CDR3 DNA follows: TGCAGTGCTAGTTCTACAGGGACGGGTGGCTACACCTTC.

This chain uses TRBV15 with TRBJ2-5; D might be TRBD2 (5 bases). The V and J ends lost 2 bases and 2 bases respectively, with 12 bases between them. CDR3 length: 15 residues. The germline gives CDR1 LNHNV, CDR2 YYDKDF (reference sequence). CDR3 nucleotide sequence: TGTGCCACCAGCAGACTTACTAGGCTTCAAGAGACCCAGTACTTC. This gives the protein CATSRLTRLQETQYF.